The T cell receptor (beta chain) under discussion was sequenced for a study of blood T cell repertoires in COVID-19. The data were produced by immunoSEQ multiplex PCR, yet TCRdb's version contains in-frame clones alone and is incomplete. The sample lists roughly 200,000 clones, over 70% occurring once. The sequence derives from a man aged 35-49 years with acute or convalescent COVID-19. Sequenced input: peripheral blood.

CDR3 region: CASSRTGLYEQYF. The CDR3 DNA reads TGTGCCAGCAGCCGGACAGGACTCTACGAGCAGTACTTC. The V and J genes are TRBV7-9 and TRBJ2-7, with 7 bases identical to TRBD1. This CDR3 comprises 13 residues. From germline, CDR1 is SEHNR and CDR2 FQNEAQ (reference sequence). After removal of 5 bases from V and 3 bases from J, the junction contained 4 bases not matched to a gene.